This paragraph covers one T cell receptor (beta chain) sequence. Its antigen remains unknown. This sample is drawn from a study of T cell responses to AZD1222 COVID-19 vaccine. Study-level findings and limits: Sampling that yielded the repertoires occurred only after the peak T cell response. The donor group comprised mostly white British people and more females; the analysis possibly underestimated clonal diversity.

Some clones are missing from TCRdb's copy, which holds only in-frame ones; the method was immunoSEQ multiplex PCR. Of more than 110,000 clones in the sample, roughly nine tenths were seen once. The ends were cut back, 2 bases at V and 7 bases at J, with 14 bases in the middle. The germline CDR1 and CDR2 sequences are MDHEN and SYDVKM. The CDR3 runs 14 residues. The rearrangement links TRBV28 to TRBJ1-2, with D maybe TRBD1 (5 bases). The origin of this receptor is an adult in good health. This specimen consisted of peripheral blood, obtained on day 0 of AZD1222 vaccination. The CDR3 region is CASSLTQGSGGYTF. CDR3 sequence (DNA): TGTGCCAGCAGTTTAACCCAGGGCTCTGGTGGCTACACCTTC.